This T cell receptor (beta chain) was retrieved from a study of T cells in Graves' hyperthyroidism and ophthalmopathy. Amplification of TCR beta CDR3 regions used RNA as the template. The primer set for the first-round RT-PCR of the TCR CDR3 was HTBI. TCRdb analysed the multiplex PCR reads with MiXCR anew, one entry per CDR3 protein. The sample lists 400,000 to 450,000 distinct CDR3 sequences, roughly 15% occurring once. This clonotype was seen more than once but under ten times. Its antigen is still unknown. Trimming removed 6 bases at V and 6 bases at J, with 20 bases between. The CDR3 spans 15 residues. Germline CDR1 reads WSHSY; CDR2 reads SAAADI. PBMCs were obtained from 10 ml fresh peripheral blood. The study's findings and limits: Most thyroid clonotypes with frequency above 0.001 were detected in blood.

This sequence originates from a man between 18 and 35 years old with Graves' ophthalmopathy. The sample consisted of blood. J is TRBJ1-2 and V is TRBV10-2, with a tentative D call TRBD1 (6 bases). The CDR3 DNA is TGCGCCAGCAGCCCGGGCCGACAGGTTTCTGATGGCTACACCTTC. Translated: CASSPGRQVSDGYTF.